In its sample, the clone carrying this TCR beta chain was seen a few times. The record originates from a study of T-cell reconstitution after alpha-beta-depleted transplantation in children. This sample's TCRbeta library carried unique molecular identifier barcodes. TCRdb independently ran MiXCR on the PCR reads; one entry per CDR3 protein. The table records hundreds of thousands of distinct CDR3 sequences, about 11% of them present only once. The CDR3 runs 12 residues. V lost 6 bases to trimming and J lost 17 bases; unmatched junction nucleotides: 10. From germline, CDR1 is KGHSH and CDR2 LQKENI. The genes are TRBV18 and TRBJ1-6, with 7 bases identical to TRBD1. The material was PBMCs from the stem cell graft donor, obtained from the stem cell graft. This TCR was recovered from a human donor who donated a stem cell graft to a child with acute myeloid leukemia. CDR3 in amino acids: CASSLDREDFHF. DNA for the CDR3: TGTGCCAGCTCTCTCGACAGGGAGGACTTCCACTTT.